Shown below are 9 T cell receptor beta chains from a single sample sequenced in a study of blood T cells in healthy people across ages. The second PCR ran 7 to 11 cycles with a sample-barcoded 5' primer and J-beta primers. MiXCR, applied by TCRdb to the 5' RACE reads, yields one record per CDR3 protein. This table holds over 1,500,000 distinct CDR3 sequences, around half found once. The sample comprised blood. These receptors came from a middle-aged woman in good health.

This clonotype was seen more than once but under ten times. The rearrangement uses TRBV9 and TRBJ2-7; 7 positions match TRBD2. Trimming at V came to 4 bases and at J to 2 bases, leaving 9 bases not matched to a gene. From germline, CDR1 is SGDLS and CDR2 YYNGEE. This CDR3 is built from 15 residues. CDR3 residues: CASSSGLGSTYEQYF. The CDR3 DNA follows: TGTGCCAGCAGCTCTGGACTAGGGAGTACCTACGAGCAGTACTTC.

The rearrangement joins TRBV7-2 to TRBJ2-1, with D perhaps being TRBD1 or TRBD2 (5 bases each). Trimming cost V 0 bases and J 10 bases, with 16 bases left between them. Germline CDR1 SGHTA, CDR2 FQGNSA. The CDR3 runs to 15 residues. Here the CDR3 reads CASSLARGPRGEQFF. As DNA, the CDR3 is TGTGCCAGCAGCTTAGCGAGGGGCCCACGAGGGGAGCAGTTCTTC.

This clonotype was picked up one time. The chain joins TRBV18 to TRBJ2-1, with 7 bases fitting TRBD2. Germline CDR1 KGHSH, CDR2 LQKENI. Trimming took 2 bases from V and 9 from J; bases not matched to a gene: 4. The CDR3 runs to 13 residues. DNA for the CDR3: TGTGCCAGCTCACCAATATCGGGAGGTGAGCAGTTCTTC. This gives the protein CASSPISGGEQFF.

V usage is TRBV4-2 and J usage is TRBJ1-1; D perhaps matches TRBD1 (6 bases). Trimming left V 3 bases short and J 7 bases short, with 15 bases between. The CDR3 consists of 14 residues. Per germline, CDR1 LGHNA and CDR2 YNFKEQ. The CDR3 loop is CASSQVASDSEAFF. CDR3 sequence (DNA): TGTGCCAGCAGCCAGGTAGCGTCGGACAGTGAAGCTTTCTTT.

The chain joins TRBV28 to TRBJ2-7; tentatively, D is TRBD2 (7 bases). The better agreement between TRBJ2-5 and the DNA end casts doubt on the J call. The CDR3 totals 15 residues. CDR1 is MDHEN, CDR2 SYDVKM, per germline. The CDR3, as DNA: TGTGCCAGCAGTTTATTAGGGGGGGATCTAGCGACCCAGTACTTC. Its translation: CASSLLGGDLATQYF.

V is TRBV5-4 and J is TRBJ1-2; weak D call: TRBD1 (6 bases). The CDR3 totals 15 residues. Germline-derived CDR1 and CDR2 are SGHNT and YYREEE (reference sequence). Trimming pared 0 bases from V and 2 bases from J, leaving 11 bases between. The CDR3 region has the DNA TGTGCCAGCAGCTTGGCCGACAGGAGAAACTATGGCTACACCTTC. Protein: CASSLADRRNYGYTF.

This sequence joins TRBV20-1 and TRBJ2-5; 8 nucleotides align to TRBD1. Trimming at V came to 2 bases and at J to 4 bases, leaving 6 bases not matched to a gene. The germline gives CDR1 DFQATT, CDR2 SNEGSKA (reference sequence). The CDR3 sequence is 14 residues long. CDR3 sequence reads: CSARFGQGGETQYF. Written as DNA, the CDR3 is TGCAGTGCTAGATTTGGACAGGGCGGAGAGACCCAGTACTTC.

The chain employs TRBV11-2 and TRBJ2-7, with D possibly being TRBD2 (7 bases). Matching the DNA end better, TRBJ2-5 makes the J call doubtful. Per germline, CDR1 SGHAT and CDR2 FQNNGV. The length of the CDR3 is 17 residues. The CDR3 here is CASSPASVGGGLETQYF. DNA of the CDR3: TGTGCCAGCAGCCCGGCCTCGGTAGGGGGGGGGCTAGAGACCCAGTACTTC.

The chain joins TRBV7-2 to TRBJ2-5; 7 bases align to TRBD1. V was pared by 3 bases and J by 7 bases, with 8 bases of the junction left unmatched. The germline V gene encodes CDR1 SGHTA and CDR2 FQGNSA. The CDR3 contains 14 residues. The CDR3 reads CASSFRQGDGTQYF. In DNA form, the CDR3 reads TGTGCCAGCAGCTTCCGACAGGGTGATGGGACCCAGTACTTC.